This T cell receptor beta chain emerged from a study of cytomegalovirus exposure and HLA in healthy donors. At the level of the study: Earlier work reported about 110 million unique TCR beta sequences from about 180 million T cells.

This clone was counted between two and nine times. The antigen remains undetermined. This CDR3 is also generated by other DNA sequences in the sample. Unrecorded immune exposures were likely, despite nominal health at sampling. Researchers ran the PCR with 60 Vbeta and 13 Jbeta primers. Clones were read by immunoSEQ multiplex PCR, and TCRdb kept only the in-frame ones, dropping some. Among about 79,000 clones listed, over 65% were seen once. Study-wide findings and caveats: Earlier analysis yielded a pattern in which most TCR beta V segments were productive about 90% or about 30% of the time.

V was clipped by 2 bases and J by 0 bases, with 7 bases between them. Germline CDR1 MDHEN, CDR2 SYDVKM. This CDR3 region has 14 residues. This TCR came from a man aged 40-55 years in good health and CMV-seropositive. What was sequenced was PBMCs. This chain joins TRBV28 and TRBJ1-2; tentative D call: TRBD1 (6 bases). In DNA form, the CDR3 reads TGTGCCAGCAGTTTAGGGACAACTAACTATGGCTACACCTTC. Protein sequence: CASSLGTTNYGYTF.